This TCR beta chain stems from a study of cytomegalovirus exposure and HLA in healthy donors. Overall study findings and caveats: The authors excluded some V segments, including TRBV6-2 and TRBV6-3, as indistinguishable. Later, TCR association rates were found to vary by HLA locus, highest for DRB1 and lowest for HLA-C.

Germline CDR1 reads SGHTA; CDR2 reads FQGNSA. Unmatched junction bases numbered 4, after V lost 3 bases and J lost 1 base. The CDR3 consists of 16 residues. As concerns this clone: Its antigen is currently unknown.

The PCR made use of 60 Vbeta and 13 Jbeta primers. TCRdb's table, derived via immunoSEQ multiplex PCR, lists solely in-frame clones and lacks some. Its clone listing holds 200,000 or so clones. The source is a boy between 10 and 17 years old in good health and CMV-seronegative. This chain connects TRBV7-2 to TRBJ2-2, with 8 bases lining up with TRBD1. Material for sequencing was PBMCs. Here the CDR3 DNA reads TGTGCCAGCAGCTTCCCCGGGACAGGGAACACCGGGGAGCTGTTTTTT. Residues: CASSFPGTGNTGELFF.